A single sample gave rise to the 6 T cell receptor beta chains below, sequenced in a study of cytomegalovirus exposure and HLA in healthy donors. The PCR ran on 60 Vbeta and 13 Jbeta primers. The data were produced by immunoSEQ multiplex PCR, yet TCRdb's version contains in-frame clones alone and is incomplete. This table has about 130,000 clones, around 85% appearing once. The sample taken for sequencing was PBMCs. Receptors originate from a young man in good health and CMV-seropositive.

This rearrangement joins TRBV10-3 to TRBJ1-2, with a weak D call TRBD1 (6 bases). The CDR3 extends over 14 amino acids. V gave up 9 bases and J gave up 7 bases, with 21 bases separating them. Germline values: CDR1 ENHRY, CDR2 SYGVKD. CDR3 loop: CAIQHEPGVGGYTF. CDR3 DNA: TGTGCCATACAACACGAGCCAGGGGTTGGTGGCTACACCTTC.

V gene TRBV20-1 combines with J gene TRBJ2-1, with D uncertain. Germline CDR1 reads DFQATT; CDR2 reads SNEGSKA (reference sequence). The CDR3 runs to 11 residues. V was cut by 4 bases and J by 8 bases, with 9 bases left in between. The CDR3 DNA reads TGCAGTGCTAACCTAATTCATGAGCAGTTCTTC. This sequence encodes CSANLIHEQFF.

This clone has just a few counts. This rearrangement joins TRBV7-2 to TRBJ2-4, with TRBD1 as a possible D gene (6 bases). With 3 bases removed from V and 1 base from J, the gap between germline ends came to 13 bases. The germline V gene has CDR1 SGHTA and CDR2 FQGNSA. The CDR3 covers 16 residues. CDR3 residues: CASSLTGAGAKNIQYF. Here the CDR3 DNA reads TGTGCCAGCAGCTTGACAGGCGCAGGGGCCAAAAACATTCAGTACTTC.

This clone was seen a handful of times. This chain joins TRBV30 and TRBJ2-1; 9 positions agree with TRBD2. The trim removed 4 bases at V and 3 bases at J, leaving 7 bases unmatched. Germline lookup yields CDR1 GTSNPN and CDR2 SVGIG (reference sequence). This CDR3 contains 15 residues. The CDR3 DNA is TGTGCCTGGACCTCCGGGACTAGCCTCTACAATGAGCAGTTCTTC. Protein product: CAWTSGTSLYNEQFF. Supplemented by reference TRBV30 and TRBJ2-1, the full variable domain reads SQTIHQWPATLVQPVGSPLSLECTVEGTSNPNLYWYRQAAGRGLQLLFYSVGIGQISSEVPQNLSASRPQDRQFILSSKKLLLSDSGFYLCAWTSGTSLYNEQFFGPGTRLTVL.

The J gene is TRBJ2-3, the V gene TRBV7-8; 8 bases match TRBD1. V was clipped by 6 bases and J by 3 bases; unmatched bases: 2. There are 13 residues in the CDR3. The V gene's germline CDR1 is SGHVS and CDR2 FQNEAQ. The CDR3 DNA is TGTGCCAGCAGTCAGGGGGCGACAGATACGCAGTATTTT. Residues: CASSQGATDTQYF. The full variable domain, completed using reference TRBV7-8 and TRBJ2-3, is GAGVSQSPRYKVAKRGQDVALRCDPISGHVSLFWYQQALGQGPEFLTYFQNEAQLDKSGLPSDRFFAERPEGSVSTLKIQRTQQEDSAVYLCASSQGATDTQYFGPGTRLTVL.

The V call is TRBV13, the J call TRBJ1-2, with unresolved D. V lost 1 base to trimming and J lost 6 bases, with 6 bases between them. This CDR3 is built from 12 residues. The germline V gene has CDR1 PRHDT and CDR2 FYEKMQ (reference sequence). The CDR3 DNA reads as TGTGCCAGCAGCTTAGACTCACATGGCTACACCTTC. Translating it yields CASSLDSHGYTF.